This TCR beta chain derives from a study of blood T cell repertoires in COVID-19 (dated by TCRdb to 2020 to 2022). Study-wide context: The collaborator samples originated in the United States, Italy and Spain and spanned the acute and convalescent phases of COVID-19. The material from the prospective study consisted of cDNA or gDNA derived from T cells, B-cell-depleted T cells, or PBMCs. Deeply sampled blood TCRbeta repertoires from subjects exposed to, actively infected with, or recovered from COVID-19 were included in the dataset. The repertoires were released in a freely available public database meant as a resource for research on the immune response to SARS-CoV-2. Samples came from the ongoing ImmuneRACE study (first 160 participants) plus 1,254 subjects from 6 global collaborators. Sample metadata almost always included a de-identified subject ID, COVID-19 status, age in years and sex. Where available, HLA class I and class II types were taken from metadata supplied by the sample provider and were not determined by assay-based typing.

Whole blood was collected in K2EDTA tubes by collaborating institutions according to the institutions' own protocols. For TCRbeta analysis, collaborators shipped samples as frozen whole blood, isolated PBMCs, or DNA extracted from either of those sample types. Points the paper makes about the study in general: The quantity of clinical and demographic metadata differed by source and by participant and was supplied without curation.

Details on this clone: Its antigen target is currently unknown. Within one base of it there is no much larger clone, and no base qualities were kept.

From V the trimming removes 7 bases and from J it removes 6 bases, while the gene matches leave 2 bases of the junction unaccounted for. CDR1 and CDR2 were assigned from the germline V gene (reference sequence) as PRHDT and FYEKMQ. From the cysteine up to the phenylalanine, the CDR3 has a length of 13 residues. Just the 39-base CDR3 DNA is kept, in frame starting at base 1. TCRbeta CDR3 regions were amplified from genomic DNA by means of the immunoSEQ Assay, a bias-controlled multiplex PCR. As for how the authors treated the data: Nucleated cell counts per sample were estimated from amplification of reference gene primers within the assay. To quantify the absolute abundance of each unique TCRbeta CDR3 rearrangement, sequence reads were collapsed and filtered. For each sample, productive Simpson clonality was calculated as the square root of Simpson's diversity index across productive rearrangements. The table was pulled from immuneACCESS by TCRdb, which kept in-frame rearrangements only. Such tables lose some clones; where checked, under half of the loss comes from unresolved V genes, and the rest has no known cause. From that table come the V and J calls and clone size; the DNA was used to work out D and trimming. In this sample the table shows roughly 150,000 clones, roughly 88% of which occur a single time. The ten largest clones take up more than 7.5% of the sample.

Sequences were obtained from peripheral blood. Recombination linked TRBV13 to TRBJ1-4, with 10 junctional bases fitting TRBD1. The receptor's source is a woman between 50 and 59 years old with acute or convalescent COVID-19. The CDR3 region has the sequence CASKTGGDEKLFF. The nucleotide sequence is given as TGTGCCAGCAAGACAGGGGGCGATGAAAAACTGTTTTTT.